The 31 T cell receptor beta chains given below trace back to one sample, sequenced in a study of Ad26.COV2.S vaccination and SARS-CoV-2 variants. Sample treatment: about 20 received Ad26.COV2.S at low or high dose, single or two shots; 5 received placebo; per-sample allocation not given. Sampling was performed 63 days after the first vaccine or placebo injection. Produced via immunoSEQ multiplex PCR; TCRdb's table is partial and in-frame only. The table records hundreds of thousands of clones, roughly 85% of them present only once. The sequencing used peripheral blood, collected in a trial of Ad26.COV2.S vaccine versus placebo. All receptors come from a person aged 18 to 59 who received the Ad26.COV2.S COVID-19 vaccine or a placebo.

The CDR3 DNA is TGTGCCAGCAGCTCAGAGGGGTGGACGTACGAGCAGTACTTC. Its translation: CASSSEGWTYEQYF. The chain carries TRBV7-9 and TRBJ2-7; D assignment may be TRBD1 or TRBD2 (5 bases each). CDR1 is SEHNR and CDR2 is FQNEAQ in the germline V gene (reference sequence). The CDR3 extends over 14 amino acids. The germline V and J ends were trimmed by 4 bases and 4 bases, with 14 bases remaining between them.

V is TRBV5-1 and J is TRBJ1-3, with a possible D match to TRBD1 (5 bases). Trimming pared 3 bases from V and 4 bases from J, leaving 11 bases between. Germline V gene sequence: CDR1 SGHRS, CDR2 YFSETQ. This CDR3 has 14 residues. The CDR3 region is CASSSQGGGNTIYF. CDR3 bases: TGCGCCAGCAGCTCGCAGGGTGGGGGAAACACCATATATTTT.

The V gene is TRBV6-5, the J gene TRBJ1-2; perhaps TRBD1 as D (6 bases). V lost 4 bases, J lost 8 bases, and 14 bases lay in between. CDR3 size: 13 residues. The germline V gene has CDR1 MNHEY and CDR2 SVGAGI. In nucleotides, the CDR3 is TGTGCCAGCAGTTTAATACAGGGTCGGGGCTACACCTTC. Residues: CASSLIQGRGYTF.

A word on this clone: Other nucleotide sequences from this sample produce the same CDR3. The rearrangement links TRBV7-2 to TRBJ2-1, with D tentatively TRBD1 (6 bases). Germline CDR1 SGHTA, CDR2 FQGNSA. V was pared by 1 base and J by 0 bases, with 10 bases between. There are 16 residues in the CDR3. The DNA for the CDR3 is TGTGCCAGCAGCTTAGTTGGGGGCAGCTCCTACAATGAGCAGTTCTTC. Amino acids: CASSLVGGSSYNEQFF.

This chain uses TRBV18 with TRBJ2-3; D assignment may be TRBD1 or TRBD2 (5 bases each). Deletions cut 0 bases from V and 0 bases from J, with 10 bases between. The CDR3 sequence is 16 residues long. Germline lookup yields CDR1 KGHSH and CDR2 LQKENI. CDR3 loop: CASSPPGRKSTDTQYF. The CDR3 DNA is TGTGCCAGCTCACCACCGGGACGGAAAAGCACAGATACGCAGTATTTT.

The V and J genes are TRBV18 and TRBJ2-1, with 14 bases aligning to TRBD2. The germline gives CDR1 KGHSH, CDR2 LQKENI. V dropped 3 bases and J dropped 6; count of bases not matched to a gene: 1. CDR3 length: 15 residues. DNA for the CDR3: TGTGCCAGCTCACCGACTAGCGGGGGGGCCAATGAGCAGTTCTTC. Encoded protein: CASSPTSGGANEQFF. Combining the CDR3 with reference TRBV18 and TRBJ2-1 gives the whole variable domain NAGVMQNPRHLVRRRGQEARLRCSPMKGHSHVYWYRQLPEEGLKFMVYLQKENIIDESGMPKERFSAEFPKEGPSILRIQQVVRGDSAAYFCASSPTSGGANEQFFGPGTRLTVL.

The rearrangement uses TRBV6-5 and TRBJ2-7; a weak D match, TRBD2 (7 bases). Trimming pared 11 bases from V and 0 bases from J, leaving 17 bases between. The CDR3 runs to 14 residues. In germline, CDR1 is MNHEY, CDR2 SVGAGI. The CDR3 is CASARGANSYEQYF. In nucleotides, the CDR3 is TGTGCCTCCGCCCGGGGGGCGAACTCCTACGAGCAGTACTTC.

CDR3 nucleotide sequence: TGTGCCAGCAGTGAGGCTCCCAGGGCTTATACGCAGTATTTT. This sequence encodes CASSEAPRAYTQYF. The chain joins TRBV2 to TRBJ2-3, with D maybe TRBD1 (5 bases). The ends were cut back, 3 bases at V and 7 bases at J, with 14 bases in the middle. The CDR3 is made up of 14 amino acids. CDR1 is SNHLY, CDR2 FYNNEI, per germline.

The rearrangement joins TRBV24-1 to TRBJ2-7; the match to TRBD1 covers 7 bases. V was clipped by 4 bases and J by 2 bases; unmatched bases: 7. Germline CDR1 KGHDR, CDR2 SFDVKD. The CDR3 is made up of 15 amino acids. In DNA, the CDR3 is TGTGCCACCAGTGACAGCTCACAGGGGCCCTACGAGCAGTACTTC. Protein sequence: CATSDSSQGPYEQYF.

V usage is TRBV2 and J usage is TRBJ2-7; TRBD2 aligns across 9 bases. The CDR3 covers 19 residues. CDR1 is SNHLY and CDR2 is FYNNEI in the germline V gene. Trimming removed 0 bases from V and 3 bases from J; junction bases left unmatched: 15. The CDR3 bases are TGTGCCAGCAGTGAAGCTAGCCCCTTTGCTAGCGGGGAGGACTACGAGCAGTACTTC. Its translation is CASSEASPFASGEDYEQYF. The whole variable domain, filled in from reference TRBV2 and TRBJ2-7, reads EPEVTQTPSHQVTQMGQEVILRCVPISNHLYFYWYRQILGQKVEFLVSFYNNEISEKSEIFDDQFSVERPDGSNFTLKIRSTKLEDSAMYFCASSEASPFASGEDYEQYFGPGTRLTVT.

This rearrangement joins TRBV2 to TRBJ2-4; D is possibly TRBD2 (5 bases). Germline-derived CDR1 and CDR2 are SNHLY and FYNNEI. This CDR3 spans 16 amino acids. Trimming pared 4 bases from V and 4 bases from J, leaving 17 bases between. CDR3 nucleotides: TGTGCCAGCAGTGGGAGAGGGTCCCAGAATAAAAACATTCAGTACTTC. It yields the protein CASSGRGSQNKNIQYF.

The chain combines TRBV24-1 with TRBJ2-3; 7 bases match TRBD1. The CDR3 covers 16 residues. V was clipped by 1 base and J by 0 bases; unmatched bases: 3. Per the germline V gene, CDR1 is KGHDR and CDR2 is SFDVKD. The CDR3 nucleotides read TGTGCCACCAGTGATTTCCGGGACAGTAGCACAGATACGCAGTATTTT. Its translation: CATSDFRDSSTDTQYF.

This clone appeared a single time. The same CDR3 arises from other DNA sequences in this sample as well. The chain carries TRBV7-2 and TRBJ2-1; D ambiguous. This CDR3 region has 12 residues. CDR1 is SGHTA and CDR2 is FQGNSA in the germline V gene. V was cut by 2 bases and J by 4 bases, with 3 bases left in between. Here the CDR3 DNA reads TGTGCCAGCAGCTTACTTTACAATGAGCAGTTCTTC. Amino acid sequence: CASSLLYNEQFF.

In nucleotides, the CDR3 is TGCGCCAGCAGCCGCCGGGACAGGGTGAGGTGGAGAGGCACAGATACGCAGTATTTT. Residues: CASSRRDRVRWRGTDTQYF. V gene TRBV4-3 combines with J gene TRBJ2-3; 9 nucleotides agree with TRBD1. The CDR3 loop spans 19 amino acids. Per germline, CDR1 LGHNA and CDR2 YSLEER. The junction had 15 bases not matched to a gene; V was cut back by 4 bases and J by 1 base.

This chain uses TRBV3-1 (or the pseudogene TRBV3-2) with TRBJ1-3; D remains unclear. The CDR3 runs to 16 residues. The germline V gene encodes CDR1 LGHDT and CDR2 YNNKEL (reference sequence). The ends were cut back, 2 bases at V and 3 bases at J, with 14 bases in the middle. The CDR3 DNA follows: TGTGCCAGCAGCCAACCCCGGGGAACTCGTGGAAACACCATATATTTT. It encodes CASSQPRGTRGNTIYF.

V gene TRBV6-5 combines with J gene TRBJ2-7; TRBD2 matches at 15 bases. The CDR3 spans 15 residues. After removal of 8 bases from V and 5 bases from J, the junction contained 7 bases not matched to a gene. Germline V gives CDR1 MNHEY, CDR2 SVGAGI. The CDR3 reads CASSGLAGGPHEQYF. CDR3 bases: TGTGCCAGCTCCGGACTAGCGGGAGGGCCACACGAGCAGTACTTC.

The chain has TRBV7-2 and TRBJ2-7, with 8 nucleotides matching TRBD2. Germline V lookup: CDR1 SGHTA, CDR2 FQGNSA. V lost 5 bases and J lost 2; bases outside the gene matches: 5. This CDR3 has 14 residues. The CDR3 here is CASSKSGGPYEQYF. As DNA, the CDR3 is TGTGCCAGCAGCAAAAGCGGGGGTCCCTACGAGCAGTACTTC. The full variable domain, its missing parts supplied by reference TRBV7-2 and TRBJ2-7, is GAGVSQSPSNKVTEKGKDVELRCDPISGHTALYWYRQSLGQGLEFLIYFQGNSAPDKSGLPSDRFSAERTGGSVSTLTIQRTQQEDSAVYLCASSKSGGPYEQYFGPGTRLTVT.

J is TRBJ2-7 and V is TRBV6-2 or TRBV6-3; TRBD2 agrees at 7 bases. Germline-derived CDR1 and CDR2 are MNHEY and SVGEGT. V lost 2 bases, J lost 3 bases, and 7 bases stayed unmatched. The CDR3 is made up of 15 amino acids. CDR3 nucleotide sequence: TGTGCCAGCAGTTACCTGCTAGCGGATAACTACGAGCAGTACTTC. It is translated as CASSYLLADNYEQYF.

This rearrangement joins TRBV29-1 to TRBJ2-1; D possibly matches TRBD1 or TRBD2 (7 bases each). The CDR3 spans 15 residues. CDR1 is SQVTM, CDR2 ANQGSEA, per germline. The germline V and J ends were trimmed by 4 bases and 0 bases, with 13 bases remaining between them. This CDR3 is CSVAGGTTSYNEQFF. For the CDR3, the DNA is TGCAGCGTTGCAGGGGGGACTACCTCCTACAATGAGCAGTTCTTC.

The CDR3 is CASSLWATSGGDTQYF. CDR3 in DNA: TGTGCCAGCAGCTTATGGGCGACTAGCGGTGGGGATACGCAGTATTTT. The V gene is TRBV7-2, the J gene TRBJ2-3; 9 nucleotides match TRBD2. V was pared by 2 bases and J by 6 bases, with 9 bases of the junction left unmatched. CDR1 and CDR2 from the germline V gene are SGHTA and FQGNSA. The CDR3 loop spans 16 amino acids.

The V and J genes are TRBV6-2 or TRBV6-3 and TRBJ2-5; D not certain. The CDR3 runs 12 residues. The ends were cut back, 10 bases at V and 5 bases at J, with 14 bases in the middle. Germline CDR1 reads MNHEY; CDR2 reads SVGEGT. The CDR3 spells CATSAVGETQYF. Written as DNA, the CDR3 is TGTGCCACCAGCGCAGTGGGGGAGACCCAGTACTTC.

This chain links TRBV3-1 (or the pseudogene TRBV3-2) with TRBJ2-3; D is unclear. The CDR3 contains 13 residues. Looked up from germline, CDR1 is LGHDT and CDR2 is YNNKEL (reference sequence). V was trimmed by 1 base and J by 8 bases, leaving 10 bases between them. In DNA form, the CDR3 reads TGTGCCAGCAGCCAAGGTGGATCAGGTACGCAGTATTTT. Amino acid sequence: CASSQGGSGTQYF.

V usage is TRBV24-1 and J usage is TRBJ2-2; TRBD1 agrees at 9 bases. The CDR3 covers 18 residues. The V gene's germline CDR1 is KGHDR and CDR2 SFDVKD. V shed 2 bases and J 5 bases; nucleotides not matched to a gene: 11. The DNA of the CDR3 is TGTGCCACCAGTGATTCTCTCGACAGGGGGGACTGGACCGGGGAGCTGTTTTTT. Encoded protein: CATSDSLDRGDWTGELFF.

The rearrangement joins TRBV29-1 to TRBJ1-4; D possibly corresponds to TRBD1 (5 bases). The CDR3 totals 14 residues. Germline CDR1 reads SQVTM; CDR2 reads ANQGSEA. The germline V and J ends were trimmed by 7 bases and 8 bases, with 20 bases remaining between them. The CDR3 is CSASGTESAEKLFF. CDR3 DNA sequence: TGCAGCGCTAGCGGGACCGAATCAGCCGAAAAACTGTTTTTT.

This clone was counted a few times. V is TRBV10-3 and J is TRBJ2-3, with 8 nucleotides matching TRBD1. The CDR3 is 15 amino acids. V was pared by 4 bases and J by 4 bases, with 7 bases of the junction left unmatched. The germline V gene has CDR1 ENHRY and CDR2 SYGVKD. The CDR3 region has the DNA TGTGCCATCAGTGCCAGGGGGCATTCTTCAGATACGCAGTATTTT. This encodes CAISARGHSSDTQYF.

V is TRBV6-1 and J is TRBJ2-5; tentative D call: TRBD1 (6 bases). CDR1 and CDR2 from the germline V gene are MNHNS and SASEGT. CDR3 size: 14 residues. V lost 1 base and J 1 base, leaving 7 bases between the germline ends. CDR3 protein: CASSEDRVQETQYF. As DNA, the CDR3 is TGTGCCAGCAGTGAAGACAGGGTCCAAGAGACCCAGTACTTC.

This chain joins TRBV6-2 or TRBV6-3 and TRBJ1-1; a weak D match, TRBD1 (5 bases). CDR3 size: 12 residues. Germline CDR1 and CDR2: MNHEY and SVGEGT. V was cut by 7 bases and J by 5 bases, with 11 bases left in between. CDR3 sequence (DNA): TGTGCCAGCACCCCCCGGGGGACTGAAGCTTTCTTT. It codes for CASTPRGTEAFF.

The chain uses TRBV2 and TRBJ2-5, with 9 bases fitting TRBD1. The CDR3 is 14 residues long. The germline CDR1 and CDR2 sequences are SNHLY and FYNNEI. The V gene end was trimmed by 10 bases and the J gene end by 4 bases; junction bases not matched to a gene: 10. The CDR3 bases are TGTGCCACCCAGGACAGGGGAGGAGTAGAGACCCAGTACTTC. Translating it yields CATQDRGGVETQYF.

The V gene is TRBV6-2 or TRBV6-3, the J gene TRBJ2-1, with D possibly being TRBD2 (6 bases). With 2 bases removed from V and 0 bases from J, the gap between germline ends came to 11 bases. Germline CDR1 MNHEY, CDR2 SVGEGT. CDR3 length: 16 residues. The DNA for the CDR3 is TGTGCCAGCAGTTACATCCTGGGGGGCTCCTACAATGAGCAGTTCTTC. The encoded protein is CASSYILGGSYNEQFF.

The chain uses TRBV5-6 and TRBJ2-7, with D uncertain. Germline CDR1 is SGHDT and CDR2 is YYEEEE. V lost 0 bases and J 5 bases, leaving 6 bases between the germline ends. This CDR3 has 12 residues. The CDR3 DNA follows: TGTGCCAGCAGCTTGGCCTACAACGAGCAGTACTTC. This sequence encodes CASSLAYNEQYF.

V and J are TRBV28 and TRBJ2-7, with TRBD1 as a possible D gene (6 bases). Germline V gene sequence: CDR1 MDHEN, CDR2 SYDVKM. The CDR3 consists of 14 residues. V lost 2 bases to trimming and J lost 6 bases, with 14 bases between them. CDR3 in amino acids: CASSLPGHGGEQYF. In DNA, the CDR3 is TGTGCCAGCAGTTTACCGGGACACGGTGGCGAGCAGTACTTC.